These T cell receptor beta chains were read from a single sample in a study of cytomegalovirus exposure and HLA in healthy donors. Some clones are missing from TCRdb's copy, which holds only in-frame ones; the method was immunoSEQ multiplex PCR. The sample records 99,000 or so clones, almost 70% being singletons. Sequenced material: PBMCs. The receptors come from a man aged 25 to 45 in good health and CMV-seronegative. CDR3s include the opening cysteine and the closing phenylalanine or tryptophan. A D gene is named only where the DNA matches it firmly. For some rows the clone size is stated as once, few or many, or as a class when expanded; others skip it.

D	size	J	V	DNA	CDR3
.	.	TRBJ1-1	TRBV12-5	TGTGCTAGTGGTTTGGTAACAGGGCAGAAGACTGAAGCTTTCTTT	CASGLVTGQKTEAFF
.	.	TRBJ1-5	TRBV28	TGTGCCAGCAGTTTGGGCAGCAATCAGCCCCAGCATTTT	CASSLGSNQPQHF
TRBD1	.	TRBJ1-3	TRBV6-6	TGTGCCAGCAGTTACTCGACAGGACAGGGCCCTTCAGCCATATATTTT	CASSYSTGQGPSAIYF
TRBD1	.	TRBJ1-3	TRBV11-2	TGTGCCAGCAGCTTAGTCCGGGACAGGGCCTCTGGAAACACCATATATTTT	CASSLVRDRASGNTIYF
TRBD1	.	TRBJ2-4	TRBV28	TGTGCCAGCAGTGGGACAGGCACGTTTCAGTACTTC	CASSGTGTFQYF
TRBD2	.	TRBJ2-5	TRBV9	TGTGCCAGCAGCGCCCGCCCGAGCGGGGGGAGGGAGACCCAGTACTTC	CASSARPSGGRETQYF
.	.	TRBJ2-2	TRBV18	TGTGCCAGCTCACCTCAGGGGCCGGCCGGGGAGCTGTTTTTT	CASSPQGPAGELFF
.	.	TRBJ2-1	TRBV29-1	TGCAGCGTTGACAGGGGATTTTCCTACAATGAGCAGTTCTTC	CSVDRGFSYNEQFF
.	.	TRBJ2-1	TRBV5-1	TGCGCCAGCAGCTTAAATCTCGGGGATGAGCAGTTCTTC	CASSLNLGDEQFF
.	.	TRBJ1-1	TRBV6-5	TGTGCCAGCAGTACCGGGAGGGTAGCTTTCTTT	CASSTGRVAFF
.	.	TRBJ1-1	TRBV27	TGTGCCAGCAGTGGGAGAAGAGGCACTGAAGCTTTCTTT	CASSGRRGTEAFF
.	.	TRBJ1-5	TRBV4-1	TGCGCCAGCAGCCAAACTTATAGCAATCAGCCCCAGCATTTT	CASSQTYSNQPQHF
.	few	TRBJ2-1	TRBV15	TGTGCCACCCGGGGGGGACAGCCTTCCTCCTACAATGAGCAGTTCTTC	CATRGGQPSSYNEQFF
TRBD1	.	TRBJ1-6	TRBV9	TGTGCCAGCAGCGGCGGACAGGGGGCACTGTCACCCCTCCACTTT	CASSGGQGALSPLHF
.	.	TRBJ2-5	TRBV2	TGTGCCAGCACAGGGGGAGGAGGAGAGACCCAGTACTTC	CASTGGGGETQYF
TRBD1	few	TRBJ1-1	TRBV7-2	TGTGCCAGCAGCATCTCGACAGGGCCTGAAGCTTTCTTT	CASSISTGPEAFF
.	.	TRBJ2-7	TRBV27	TGTGCCAGCAGTTCCGGTCTTAGCTCCTACGAGCAGTACTTC	CASSSGLSSYEQYF
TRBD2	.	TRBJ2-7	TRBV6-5	TGTGCCAGTCGACTAGCGGGAGACTACGAGCAGTACTTC	CASRLAGDYEQYF
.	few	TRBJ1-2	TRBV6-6	TGTGCCAGCAGTTCCAAGGGGGTAGTACGTGATGGCTACACCTTC	CASSSKGVVRDGYTF
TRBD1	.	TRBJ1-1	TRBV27	TGTGCCAGCAGTTTAGAAGGCCCCTTGAGGATTTCCCAGGGGGCTCGGAACACTGAAGCTTTCTTT	CASSLEGPLRISQGARNTEAFF
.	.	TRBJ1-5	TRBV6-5	TGTGCCAGCAGTTGGCAGGAGGATCAGCCCCAGCATTTT	CASSWQEDQPQHF
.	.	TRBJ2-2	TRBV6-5	TGTGCCAGCAGACGCGATCCGAACACCGGGGAGCTGTTTTTT	CASRRDPNTGELFF